This T cell receptor (beta chain) was captured in a study of identical twins. The germline V gene encodes CDR1 SNHLY and CDR2 FYNNEI. This CDR3 has 13 amino acids. Deletions cut 5 bases from V and 4 bases from J, with 9 bases between. TCRdb re-called the 5' RACE reads with MiXCR, one entry per CDR3 protein. The table records some 500,000 distinct CDR3 sequences, roughly 13% of them present only once. This clonotype occurred a few times. Its antigen is unknown. General study results and limits: Models came in too low on out-of-frame TCR alpha sharing in monozygotic twins.

In addition, the sample was reused for a study of yellow fever vaccine responses in identical twins.

The clonotype comes from a woman between 18 and 29 years old in good health. The sequencing input was CD4+ T cells sorted from blood. This chain connects TRBV2 to TRBJ2-1; D is undetermined. DNA of the CDR3: TGTGCCAGCAGTTCGGAATCATACAATGAGCAGTTCTTC. Its translation: CASSSESYNEQFF. The full variable domain, in which reference TRBV2 and TRBJ2-1 provide the parts outside the CDR3, is EPEVTQTPSHQVTQMGQEVILRCVPISNHLYFYWYRQILGQKVEFLVSFYNNEISEKSEIFDDQFSVERPDGSNFTLKIRSTKLEDSAMYFCASSSESYNEQFFGPGTRLTVL.